The 18 T cell receptor beta chains given below trace back to one sample, sequenced in a study of lymphopenia after photon versus proton radiotherapy (dated by TCRdb to about 2019). Libraries were constructed by the immunoSEQ multiplex PCR assay. As stored in TCRdb, this immuneACCESS dataset retains in-frame rearrangements with V and J assigned. A fraction of the clones does not appear; measured against another copy, unresolved V genes explain less than half of the discrepancy, and the remainder lacks a known reason. The sample table holds about 24,000 clones, of which nearly 85% were seen once. 21% of the sample rests with the top ten. The specimen comprised peripheral blood, sampled from a patient treated with proton-based radiotherapy. All receptors derive from a woman in her 70s with pancreatic cancer.

This chain connects TRBV7-9 to TRBJ2-5; 8 positions match TRBD1. The germline gives CDR1 SEHNR, CDR2 FQNEAQ (reference sequence). The CDR3 covers 14 residues. V lost 5 bases to trimming and J lost 4 bases; unmatched junction nucleotides: 6. CDR3 nucleotide sequence: TGTGCCAGCAGCCCTAGGACAGGGTCAGAGACCCAGTACTTC. Encoded protein: CASSPRTGSETQYF. Based on the CDR3 plus reference TRBV7-9 and TRBJ2-5, the full variable domain is DTGVSQNPRHKITKRGQNVTFRCDPISEHNRLYWYRQTLGQGPEFLTYFQNEAQLEKSRLLSDRFSAERPKGSFSTLEIQRTEQGDSAMYLCASSPRTGSETQYFGPGTRLLVL.

The chain's CDR3 is CASTPGQDYYEQYF. The CDR3 region has the DNA TGTGCCAGCACCCCGGGACAGGACTACTACGAGCAGTACTTC. The rearrangement links TRBV28 to TRBJ2-7, with TRBD1 matching 8 bases. Trimming at V came to 7 bases and at J to 3 bases, leaving 8 bases not matched to a gene. The germline V gene encodes CDR1 MDHEN and CDR2 SYDVKM. The CDR3 spans 14 residues.

This sequence joins TRBV28 and TRBJ2-1, with a possible D match to TRBD2 (5 bases). V lost 6 bases to trimming and J lost 7 bases, with 10 bases between them. CDR3 length equals 12 residues. Per germline, CDR1 MDHEN and CDR2 SYDVKM. The CDR3 DNA reads TGTGCCAGCAGAACTACTAGGAATGAGCAGTTCTTC. It encodes CASRTTRNEQFF.

The V call is TRBV5-1, the J call TRBJ1-1, with 7 bases lining up with TRBD1. The CDR3 has 16 amino acids. Germline V gene sequence: CDR1 SGHRS, CDR2 YFSETQ. The trim removed 1 base at V and 4 bases at J, leaving 10 bases unmatched. CDR3: CASSLYSSAGGTEAFF. The DNA of the CDR3 is TGCGCCAGCAGCTTGTATAGTTCAGCAGGGGGCACTGAAGCTTTCTTT.

V usage is TRBV5-1 and J usage is TRBJ2-3, with D possibly matching TRBD2 (6 bases). V was cut by 4 bases and J by 6 bases, with 18 bases left in between. The CDR3 has 15 amino acids. From germline, CDR1 is SGHRS and CDR2 YFSETQ. In DNA form, the CDR3 reads TGCGCCAGCAGCCCAGGAGGGCCAGCATCCGATACGCAGTATTTT. As protein: CASSPGGPASDTQYF.

The chain recombines TRBV18 with TRBJ1-4, with no clear D. The CDR3 has 12 residues. Germline lookup yields CDR1 KGHSH and CDR2 LQKENI. Trimming left V 3 bases short and J 8 bases short, with 7 bases between. CDR3: CASSPGREKLFF. For the CDR3, the DNA is TGTGCCAGCTCACCTGGTAGAGAAAAACTGTTTTTT. Full variable domain (remainder filled in from reference TRBV18 and TRBJ1-4): NAGVMQNPRHLVRRRGQEARLRCSPMKGHSHVYWYRQLPEEGLKFMVYLQKENIIDESGMPKERFSAEFPKEGPSILRIQQVVRGDSAAYFCASSPGREKLFFGSGTQLSVL.

The V gene is TRBV5-1, the J gene TRBJ2-2; TRBD1 matches at 7 bases. V dropped 4 bases and J dropped 5; count of bases not matched to a gene: 2. Germline V lookup: CDR1 SGHRS, CDR2 YFSETQ. The CDR3 is 13 residues long. The CDR3 protein is CASSVQGTGELFF. The DNA of the CDR3 is TGCGCCAGCAGCGTACAGGGGACCGGGGAGCTGTTTTTT.

The chain employs TRBV28 and TRBJ2-3; D might be TRBD1 or TRBD2, each matching 6 bases. The CDR3 spans 13 residues. The V gene lost 3 bases and the J gene lost 5 bases, with 9 bases spanning the gap. Germline V CDR1 and CDR2: MDHEN, SYDVKM. The chain's CDR3 is CASSLGGQDTQYF. The CDR3 coding sequence is TGTGCCAGCAGTTTGGGGGGCCAAGATACGCAGTATTTT.

This chain uses TRBV7-2 with TRBJ2-7; D may be TRBD2 (6 bases). The V end lost 6 bases, the J end lost 4 bases, and 19 bases lay between the germline ends. Germline CDR1 is SGHTA and CDR2 is FQGNSA. CDR3 size: 15 residues. CDR3 bases: TGTGCCAGCAGTCGCGGAGGGTCCCTACAATACGAGCAGTACTTC. This codes for CASSRGGSLQYEQYF.

This clone has a single count. The V gene is TRBV6-5, the J gene TRBJ2-7; TRBD1 matches 11 bases. The V and J ends lost 0 bases and 2 bases, in that order; junction bases with no gene match: 3. This CDR3 contains 16 residues. Germline V gives CDR1 MNHEY, CDR2 SVGAGI. CDR3 in amino acids: CASSYSADRGPYEQYF. CDR3 bases: TGTGCCAGCAGTTACTCAGCGGACAGGGGGCCCTACGAGCAGTACTTC.

The V call is TRBV6-6, the J call TRBJ2-3, with D uncertain. The germline V gene encodes CDR1 MNHNY and CDR2 SVGAGI (reference sequence). This CDR3 has 13 residues. V was cut by 2 bases and J by 1 base, with 4 bases left in between. The CDR3 coding sequence is TGTGCCAGCAGTTACGACCGCACAGATACGCAGTATTTT. Its translation is CASSYDRTDTQYF.

This chain's CDR3 is CASSFQRGDYNEQFF. The CDR3 coding sequence is TGTGCCAGCAGCTTCCAGCGGGGAGATTACAATGAGCAGTTCTTC. The chain joins TRBV11-2 to TRBJ2-1, with TRBD2 identical over 7 bases. CDR1 SGHAT and CDR2 FQNNGV come from the germline V gene. The V gene end was trimmed by 3 bases and the J gene end by 4 bases; junction bases not matched to a gene: 6. The CDR3 runs 15 residues.

The chain uses TRBV27 and TRBJ2-7, with D perhaps being TRBD1 or TRBD2 (5 bases each). The CDR3 extends over 14 amino acids. Trimming cost V 6 bases and J 5 bases, with 17 bases left between them. Germline CDR1 and CDR2: MNHEY and SMNVEV (reference sequence). The CDR3 bases are TGTGCCAGCAGCCAGTGGGGGAGCGTGCACGAGCAGTACTTC. Amino acid sequence: CASSQWGSVHEQYF.

The chain recombines TRBV4-3 with TRBJ2-2; TRBD2 matches at 11 bases. In germline, CDR1 is LGHNA, CDR2 YSLEER. After removal of 2 bases from V and 6 bases from J, the junction contained 5 bases not matched to a gene. CDR3 size: 16 residues. CDR3 in amino acids: CASSQTSGSSPGELFF. DNA for the CDR3: TGCGCCAGCAGCCAAACTAGCGGGAGCTCTCCCGGGGAGCTGTTTTTT.

The chain is built from TRBV18 and TRBJ2-5; D ambiguous. Trimming took 3 bases from V and 5 from J, leaving 7 bases between them. The CDR3 runs 12 residues. From germline, CDR1 is KGHSH and CDR2 LQKENI. The CDR3 DNA reads TGTGCCAGCTCACCGCAAGGGGAGACCCAGTACTTC. Its protein is CASSPQGETQYF.

This clone was seen once. The rearrangement uses TRBV5-1 and TRBJ1-1; TRBD1 matches at 10 bases. The CDR3 sequence is 14 residues long. Germline-derived CDR1 and CDR2 are SGHRS and YFSETQ. J gave up 11 bases and V 4 bases, and 11 bases lay outside the gene matches. CDR3 coding DNA: TGCGCCAGCAGCCCGGGACAGGGGAATTTCGGGGCTTTCTTT. Its translation is CASSPGQGNFGAFF.

The V call is TRBV28, the J call TRBJ2-7, with D possibly TRBD1 on 5 matching bases. With 8 bases removed from V and 1 base from J, the gap between germline ends came to 9 bases. Looked up from germline, CDR1 is MDHEN and CDR2 is SYDVKM. There are 12 residues in the CDR3. The CDR3 spells CASCQGSYEQYF. In nucleotides, the CDR3 is TGTGCCAGCTGCCAGGGTTCCTACGAGCAGTACTTC.

V gene TRBV5-1 combines with J gene TRBJ2-2, with D maybe TRBD2 (6 bases). The CDR3 is made up of 15 amino acids. Germline lookup yields CDR1 SGHRS and CDR2 YFSETQ. V lost 4 bases, J lost 0 bases, and 10 bases lay in between. The DNA of the CDR3 is TGCGCCAGCAGCCCCAGCGGGTCGAACACCGGGGAGCTGTTTTTT. Translated: CASSPSGSNTGELFF.